This TCR beta chain derives from a study of regulatory T cells in long-lasting Graves disease. CDR3-region Arm-PCR and iRepertoire HTBI primers produced the TCR beta libraries. From the multiplex PCR reads, TCRdb called clonotypes with MiXCR, one entry per CDR3 protein. The sample has 300,000 to 400,000 distinct CDR3 sequences; roughly 21% are singletons. Per the germline V gene, CDR1 is SNHLY and CDR2 is FYNNEI. J was trimmed by 6 bases and V by 4 bases; bases with no gene match: 7. The CDR3 is 15 residues long. This sample's time point: persistent/refractory GD, antithyroid drugs over 5 years with positive TRAb. PBMCs provided the RNA from which the TCR library was made.

The origin of this receptor is a female donor with Graves disease. This chain connects TRBV2 to TRBJ2-2, with TRBD1 matching over 8 bases. The source was peripheral blood mononuclear cells (PBMCs), collected when the disease was refractory, from a patient treated with antithyroid drugs. The CDR3 DNA is TGTGCCAGCAGTGCCCAGGGGGCGCATGCCGGGGAGCTGTTTTTT. Translated, it gives CASSAQGAHAGELFF.